One sample yielded the 26 T cell receptor beta chains listed below, sequenced in a study of blood T cell repertoires in COVID-19. Clones were sequenced by immunoSEQ multiplex PCR, and TCRdb holds only the in-frame ones, with some missing. The sample carries 180,000 or so clones, approximately 80% recorded once. Source material: PBMCs or T cells enriched from blood (not recorded which). The receptors were gathered from a man between 45 and 60 years old who had recovered from COVID-19.

This clone occurred a few times. The chain couples TRBV28 to TRBJ2-7; 7 nucleotides line up with TRBD1. CDR3 length: 14 residues. Per germline, CDR1 MDHEN and CDR2 SYDVKM. J gave up 3 bases and V 6 bases, and 8 bases lay outside the gene matches. In nucleotides, the CDR3 is TGTGCCAGCAGCCCTACAGGGGTGAGCTACGAGCAGTACTTC. Protein product: CASSPTGVSYEQYF.

This chain uses TRBV6-1 with TRBJ2-3; TRBD2 agrees at 13 bases. CDR1 and CDR2 (germline): MNHNS, SASEGT. The CDR3 is 16 amino acids. V dropped 4 bases and J dropped 4; count of bases not matched to a gene: 5. The CDR3 sequence is CASSAATSGGPDTQYF. The CDR3 DNA follows: TGTGCCAGCAGTGCAGCGACTAGCGGGGGGCCAGATACGCAGTATTTT.

This clone came up a few times. The V gene is TRBV28, the J gene TRBJ1-5, with 7 positions matching TRBD1. The V segment lost 5 bases and the J segment 1 base; nucleotides outside the gene matches: 5. Looked up from germline, CDR1 is MDHEN and CDR2 is SYDVKM. The CDR3 sequence is 15 residues long. Here the CDR3 reads CASSVRQGSNQPQHF. The CDR3 DNA follows: TGTGCCAGCAGTGTACGACAGGGAAGCAATCAGCCCCAGCATTTT. The entire variable domain, with the rest obtained from reference TRBV28 and TRBJ1-5, is as follows: DVKVTQSSRYLVKRTGEKVFLECVQDMDHENMFWYRQDPGLGLRLIYFSYDVKMKEKGDIPEGYSVSREKKERFSLILESASTNQTSMYLCASSVRQGSNQPQHFGDGTRLSIL.

The gene calls are TRBV2 and TRBJ1-2; perhaps TRBD1 as D (5 bases). Germline values: CDR1 SNHLY, CDR2 FYNNEI. Trimming pared 8 bases from V and 7 bases from J, leaving 20 bases between. The CDR3 runs 14 residues. As DNA, the CDR3 is TGTGCCAGCGGACGTGATAGGGGTATGGGTGGCTACACCTTC. This sequence encodes CASGRDRGMGGYTF.

V is TRBV7-9 and J is TRBJ1-2; D is unresolved. The CDR3 length is 15 residues. V was trimmed by 3 bases and J by 0 bases, leaving 11 bases between them. Germline CDR1 and CDR2: SEHNR and FQNEAQ (reference sequence). The CDR3 region has the DNA TGTGCCAGCAGCTTTCAACTATCCCCTAACTATGGCTACACCTTC. This sequence encodes CASSFQLSPNYGYTF. Based on the CDR3 plus reference TRBV7-9 and TRBJ1-2, the full variable domain is DTGVSQNPRHKITKRGQNVTFRCDPISEHNRLYWYRQTLGQGPEFLTYFQNEAQLEKSRLLSDRFSAERPKGSFSTLEIQRTEQGDSAMYLCASSFQLSPNYGYTFGSGTRLTVV.

The CDR3, as DNA: TGCGCCAGCAGCTTGGACAGGTTTGGCGGCGAGCAGTACTTC. This codes for CASSLDRFGGEQYF. The chain uses TRBV5-1 and TRBJ2-7, with D possibly being TRBD1 (5 bases). The germline V gene has CDR1 SGHRS and CDR2 YFSETQ. The V end lost 0 bases, the J end lost 6 bases, and 13 bases lay between the germline ends. The CDR3 covers 14 residues.

This chain uses TRBV4-1 with TRBJ1-3, with 8 bases that match TRBD1. Germline values: CDR1 MGHRA, CDR2 YSYEKL. CDR3 length: 14 residues. Trimming took 1 base from V and 4 from J; bases not matched to a gene: 0. The CDR3 here is CASSQGTGGNTIYF. CDR3 nucleotides: TGCGCCAGCAGCCAAGGGACAGGGGGAAACACCATATATTTT.

V gene TRBV25-1 combines with J gene TRBJ2-5, with 9 bases fitting TRBD1. CDR3 length: 15 amino acids. Germline V lookup: CDR1 MGHDK, CDR2 SYGVNS. Unmatched junction bases numbered 9, after V lost 6 bases and J lost 4 bases. In nucleotides, the CDR3 is TGTGCCAGCAGACCACCGGGACAGGGTCGAGAGACCCAGTACTTC. This encodes CASRPPGQGRETQYF. Full variable domain (remainder filled in from reference TRBV25-1 and TRBJ2-5): EADIYQTPRYLVIGTGKKITLECSQTMGHDKMYWYQQDPGMELHLIHYSYGVNSTEKGDLSSESTVSRIRTEHFPLTLESARPSHTSQYLCASRPPGQGRETQYFGPGTRLLVL.

The rearrangement joins TRBV18 to TRBJ1-4; 9 bases map to TRBD1. V was pared by 2 bases and J by 6 bases, with 1 base of the junction left unmatched. Germline assignment: CDR1 KGHSH and CDR2 LQKENI. The CDR3 has 14 residues. The CDR3 DNA reads TGTGCCAGCTCACCAACAGGGGGCGATGAAAAACTGTTTTTT. Translated: CASSPTGGDEKLFF.

V is TRBV5-5 and J is TRBJ1-3; D is uncertain. Germline CDR1 and CDR2: SGHKS and YYEKEE (reference sequence). Between the trimmed V and J ends, which lost 1 base and 4 bases, there was a span of 6 bases. This CDR3 comprises 13 residues. The CDR3 DNA reads as TGTGCCAGCAGCTTGTTAGTGGGAAACACCATATATTTT. Encoded protein: CASSLLVGNTIYF.

V and J are TRBV12-1 and TRBJ2-4; the DNA was not used to check the table's D call, TRBD1. TRBV12-1 is a pseudogene locus. The CDR3 loop spans 18 amino acids. The DNA for the CDR3 is TGTGCCAGCAGCTCACTAACAAAGACAGGGGTCCCCAAAAACATTCAGTACTTC. This translates into CASSSLTKTGVPKNIQYF.

V is TRBV7-2 and J is TRBJ1-1; TRBD1 aligns across 7 bases. Looked up from germline, CDR1 is SGHTA and CDR2 is FQGNSA. The V segment lost 3 bases and the J segment 3 bases; nucleotides outside the gene matches: 1. This CDR3 is 13 amino acids long. The CDR3 loop reads CASSFGTDTEAFF. CDR3 sequence (DNA): TGTGCCAGCAGCTTCGGGACAGACACTGAAGCTTTCTTT.

The chain is built from TRBV19 and TRBJ2-2; 11 bases align to TRBD2. This CDR3 has 15 amino acids. The germline gives CDR1 LNHDA, CDR2 SQIVND (reference sequence). The ends lost 7 bases at V and 3 bases at J; junction bases unmatched: 4. The CDR3 bases are TGTGCCAGTATGCCACTAGCGGGAGACACCGGGGAGCTGTTTTTT. Residues: CASMPLAGDTGELFF.

This rearrangement joins TRBV28 to TRBJ1-2; D is ambiguous. The CDR3 contains 12 residues. Germline V gene sequence: CDR1 MDHEN, CDR2 SYDVKM. The V gene lost 4 bases and the J gene lost 1 base, with 4 bases spanning the gap. Here the CDR3 DNA reads TGTGCCAGCAGTTCTATTAACTATGGCTACACCTTC. As protein: CASSSINYGYTF.

The CDR3 is CASSYQAGGADRGYTF. The DNA for the CDR3 is TGTGCCAGCAGCTACCAGGCGGGGGGCGCGGACCGTGGCTACACCTTC. The chain employs TRBV7-9 and TRBJ1-2, with TRBD1 as a possible D gene (6 bases). The germline gives CDR1 SEHNR, CDR2 FQNEAQ (reference sequence). The CDR3 extends over 16 amino acids. V lost 4 bases and J lost 7, with 22 bases in between.

The chain employs TRBV18 and TRBJ1-1; D is uncertain. The V gene's germline CDR1 is KGHSH and CDR2 LQKENI. The length of the CDR3 is 14 residues. V was pared by 2 bases and J by 4 bases, with 11 bases between. The CDR3 DNA is TGTGCCAGCTCACCAATGCGCTCGGGCACTGAAGCTTTCTTT. Translation: CASSPMRSGTEAFF.

The rearrangement joins TRBV7-6 to TRBJ1-2; the match to TRBD1 covers 7 bases. CDR1 is SGHVS, CDR2 FNYEAQ, per germline. Germline trimming cut 2 bases from V and 6 bases from J; bases unmatched to any gene: 6. The CDR3 consists of 14 residues. Here the CDR3 DNA reads TGTGCCAGCAGCTTACGCACAGGGGCTGATGGCTACACCTTC. Translated: CASSLRTGADGYTF.

The genes are TRBV15 and TRBJ1-2, with D perhaps matching TRBD1 (6 bases). V dropped 1 base and J dropped 3 bases, with 12 bases sitting between them. CDR3 length: 15 residues. Germline V gene data show CDR1 as LNHNV and CDR2 as YYDKDF (reference sequence). CDR3 loop: CATSRGWDTDYGYTF. The DNA of the CDR3 is TGTGCCACCAGCAGAGGCTGGGACACCGACTATGGCTACACCTTC.

The chain couples TRBV27 to TRBJ1-2, with 7 bases aligning to TRBD1. Per germline, CDR1 MNHEY and CDR2 SMNVEV (reference sequence). The CDR3 spans 13 residues. The V and J ends lost 5 bases and 8 bases, in that order; junction bases with no gene match: 8. The CDR3 spells CASSPQGRGGYTF. CDR3 nucleotide sequence: TGTGCCAGCAGTCCACAGGGGAGAGGGGGCTACACCTTC.

The genes are TRBV24-1 and TRBJ2-5; possible D gene TRBD1, 6 bases. Between the trimmed V and J ends, which lost 4 bases and 2 bases, there was a span of 13 bases. This CDR3 comprises 15 residues. Germline V gives CDR1 KGHDR, CDR2 SFDVKD. The CDR3 is CATSESTGLQETQYF. CDR3 DNA: TGTGCCACCAGTGAGTCAACAGGGCTACAAGAGACCCAGTACTTC.

The rearrangement links TRBV29-1 to TRBJ2-3; 10 positions agree with TRBD1. The CDR3 is made up of 15 amino acids. Germline V gene data show CDR1 as SQVTM and CDR2 as ANQGSEA. The V segment lost 6 bases and the J segment 1 base; nucleotides outside the gene matches: 7. The CDR3 here is CSVTGTGVGTDTQYF. The CDR3 DNA sequence: TGCAGCGTGACCGGGACAGGGGTTGGCACAGATACGCAGTATTTT.

The rearrangement uses TRBV7-3 and TRBJ1-5, with a weak D call TRBD1 (5 bases). V was shortened by 2 bases and J by 5 bases, with 13 bases between the two germline ends. Per germline, CDR1 SGHTA and CDR2 FQGTGA. The CDR3 sequence is 15 residues long. The DNA for the CDR3 is TGTGCCAGCAGCTTAGGTGGCAGGGCGGATCAGCCCCAGCATTTT. Residues: CASSLGGRADQPQHF.

The rearrangement uses TRBV18 and TRBJ1-2; 9 nucleotides agree with TRBD1. Germline trimming cut 6 bases from V and 8 bases from J; bases unmatched to any gene: 10. CDR1 KGHSH and CDR2 LQKENI come from the germline V gene. This CDR3 has 14 residues. DNA of the CDR3: TGTGCCAGCTCGCCTGGCGGGACAGGGCTCGGCTACACCTTC. Amino acid sequence: CASSPGGTGLGYTF.

The V call is TRBV5-1, the J call TRBJ2-1, with D unclear. V was pared by 3 bases and J by 0 bases, with 16 bases between. The CDR3 is 17 amino acids. Germline loops: CDR1 SGHRS, CDR2 YFSETQ. The CDR3 region has the DNA TGCGCCAGCAGCTGGCAGCGCCCAATTAGCTCCTACAATGAGCAGTTCTTC. Translating gives CASSWQRPISSYNEQFF.

V gene TRBV3-1 (or the pseudogene TRBV3-2) combines with J gene TRBJ1-1; 9 bases are shared with TRBD1. The junction had 8 bases not matched to a gene; V was cut back by 5 bases and J by 1 base. The germline CDR1 and CDR2 sequences are LGHDT and YNNKEL (reference sequence). CDR3 length equals 16 residues. The CDR3 DNA follows: TGTGCCAGCAGCTTTTGGACAGGGGCTCCGAACACTGAAGCTTTCTTT. Translation: CASSFWTGAPNTEAFF.

The chain recombines TRBV5-5 with TRBJ1-1; TRBD1 is a possible D gene (6 bases). V was pared by 0 bases and J by 5 bases, with 17 bases between. The CDR3 extends over 16 amino acids. CDR1 is SGHKS and CDR2 is YYEKEE in the germline V gene (reference sequence). CDR3 coding DNA: TGTGCCAGCAGCTTGGGACCACAGGGAGTGGGGACTGAAGCTTTCTTT. This sequence encodes CASSLGPQGVGTEAFF.